This is a list of T cell receptor beta chains from one sample in a study of blood T cell repertoires in COVID-19. The data were produced by immunoSEQ multiplex PCR, yet TCRdb's version contains in-frame clones alone and is incomplete. The repertoire holds 95,000 to 150,000 clones, with under 90% as singletons. Sequenced input: peripheral blood. The receptors were sampled from a man aged 55 to 69 with acute or convalescent COVID-19. Each CDR3 is given with its conserved first and last residue. Only some rows state a clone size, as once, few, many or a class for expanded clones.

v_call,j_call,clone_size,cdr3_aa
TRBV2,TRBJ2-5,-,CASTSPGQGDPETQYF
TRBV28,TRBJ1-5,-,CASSLRGGPQNQPQHF
TRBV18,TRBJ1-6,-,CASSPSTELYNSPLHF
TRBV5-4,TRBJ2-5,-,CASSFAGAQETQYF
TRBV27,TRBJ1-2,-,CASSRREGVDGYTF
TRBV11-1,TRBJ2-1,-,CASSPAGGSYNEQFF
TRBV5-1,TRBJ2-5,-,CASSGGVSGEETQYF
TRBV7-9,TRBJ2-2,-,CASSLESGPNTGELFF
TRBV2,TRBJ2-7,-,CASSEQGPYEQYF
TRBV7-8,TRBJ1-1,-,CASSSQTGGPEAFF
TRBV7-2,TRBJ1-2,-,CASSPRTGDYGYTF
TRBV9,TRBJ1-2,-,CASSPHSTGANSNYGYTF
TRBV5-1,TRBJ2-1,-,CASSSGTSGRDEQFF
TRBV7-8,TRBJ1-2,-,CASSLLLAGTGINYGYTF
TRBV9,TRBJ1-1,-,CASSPQGSGMYTEAFF
TRBV25-1,TRBJ1-3,-,CASSVGGAGNTIYF
TRBV6-5,TRBJ2-3,-,CASGGRGTDTQYF
TRBV7-2,TRBJ2-5,-,CASSLAGYQETQYF
TRBV6-1,TRBJ2-3,-,CASSAAVASSADTQYF
TRBV19,TRBJ2-2,once,CATTDKGQGADTGELFF
TRBV5-1,TRBJ2-2,-,CASAGGGYTGELFF
TRBV6-5,TRBJ1-1,-,CASTIGPQKGTEAFF
TRBV28,TRBJ2-7,-,CASSSLEREQYF
TRBV7-9,TRBJ1-1,-,CASSPGGGLNTEAFF
TRBV11-3,TRBJ2-7,-,CASSLAEGDRGRSEQYF